This T cell receptor beta chain derives from a study of blood T cell repertoires in COVID-19. Study-wide background: Both acute and convalescent COVID-19 samples were obtained from the United States, Italy and Spain. The cDNA or gDNA used as material had been derived from T cells, B-cell-depleted T cells, or PBMCs.

Sequenced by immunoSEQ multiplex PCR; TCRdb stores in-frame clones only, minus some. The table records about 70,000 clones, roughly 86% of them present only once. Losses at the gene ends were 2 bases for V and 9 bases for J; bases not matched to a gene: 5. The CDR3 is 14 residues long. CDR1 KGHSH and CDR2 LQKENI come from the germline V gene. Input material: peripheral blood. This chain links TRBV18 with TRBJ2-1; 9 bases map to TRBD2. The sequence was obtained from a woman aged 55-70 years with acute or convalescent COVID-19. The CDR3 loop is CASSPSSGGGEQFF. The CDR3 DNA reads TGTGCCAGCTCACCAAGTAGCGGGGGAGGTGAGCAGTTCTTC.